This T cell receptor (beta chain) was documented in a study of regulatory T cells in long-lasting Graves disease. CDR3 length equals 14 residues. Germline V lookup: CDR1 MNHEY, CDR2 SMNVEV (reference sequence). V lost 8 bases, J lost 5 bases, and 16 bases lay in between. Time point indicated: persistent/refractory GD, antithyroid drugs over 5 years with positive TRAb. RNA from PBMCs was the source of the TCR library. To make TCR beta libraries, researchers used iRepertoire HTBI primers and Arm-PCR of CDR3 regions. Using its own MiXCR run on the multiplex PCR reads, TCRdb lists one record per CDR3 protein. Of about 430,000 distinct CDR3 sequences in the sample, around 20% were seen once.

The sequencing here drew on peripheral blood mononuclear cells (PBMCs), taken when the disease was refractory, from a patient treated with antithyroid drugs. This chain uses TRBV27 with TRBJ1-5; no reliable D call. The TCR originated in a female donor with Graves disease. The CDR3: CASSTSGGDQPQHF. The CDR3 coding sequence is TGTGCCAGCTCTACCTCGGGTGGGGATCAGCCCCAGCATTTT.